This TCR beta chain is drawn from a study of CD8 T cells in ankylosing spondylitis. Study results and limitations: Certain motif variants had earlier been reported in reactive arthritis synovial fluid and blood. CD8+ by phenotype, disease-linked clones were relatively rare in peripheral blood. About 8 highly homologous variants made up a TCR beta motif that seemed to typify ankylosing spondylitis blood. Reportedly, disease-linked clones are significantly enriched in ankylosing spondylitis patients' matched synovial fluid.

Molecular-barcoded quantitative 5'-RACE produced these TCR beta libraries. TCRdb analysed the 5' RACE reads with MiXCR anew, one entry per CDR3 protein. The data show a few hundred thousand distinct CDR3 sequences, under 20% seen once. At least ten counts were recorded for this clonotype. Its antigen is still unknown. CDR1 and CDR2 from the germline V gene are SNHLY and FYNNEI. This CDR3 has 12 residues. V lost 6 bases, J lost 7 bases, and 10 bases lay in between. This sequence was found in a male donor with ankylosing spondylitis. Sequenced material: blood, either unsorted or a sorted T cell fraction (not recorded which). The J gene is TRBJ2-1, the V gene TRBV2; D tentatively fits TRBD1 or TRBD2 (5 bases each). In DNA form, the CDR3 reads TGTGCCAGCAGGACTACAGGTAATGAGCAGTTCTTC. Amino acids: CASRTTGNEQFF.